These T cell receptor beta chains were read from a single sample in a study of T cell responses to AZD1222 COVID-19 vaccine. Profiling relied on immunoSEQ multiplex PCR, and the TCRdb table lists in-frame clones only, not all of them. The table has 25,000 to 30,000 clones, about 92% seen once; the top ten hold approximately 8.1%. The sequencing here drew on peripheral blood, taken 28 days after the second AZD1222 dose. The source is an adult who received the AZD1222 COVID-19 vaccine. The CDR3 runs from the conserved cysteine through the conserved F or W. The D gene is left open where the match is weak. Expanded clones get a size class; other rows say once, few or many, or leave the size out.

V: TRBV5-1
size: .
J: TRBJ2-7
D: .
CDR3: CASSSRDTSYEQYF
DNA: TGCGCCAGCAGCTCCCGGGACACAAGCTACGAGCAGTACTTC

V: TRBV9
size: .
J: TRBJ2-7
D: .
CDR3: CASSISPTSYEQYF
DNA: TGTGCCAGCAGCATTAGCCCAACCTCCTACGAGCAGTACTTC

V: TRBV5-4
size: .
J: TRBJ1-2
D: .
CDR3: CASSLRQTSNYGYTF
DNA: TGTGCCAGCAGCTTAAGGCAGACCTCTAACTATGGCTACACCTTC

V: TRBV11-3
size: .
J: TRBJ2-2
D: .
CDR3: CASSSPWGPQNTGELFF
DNA: TGTGCCAGCAGCTCACCGTGGGGACCGCAGAACACCGGGGAGCTGTTTTTT

V: TRBV5-1
size: .
J: TRBJ1-6
D: TRBD1
CDR3: CASSSSADRDNSPLHF
DNA: TGCGCCAGCAGCTCTTCCGCGGACAGGGATAATTCACCCCTCCACTTT

V: TRBV27
size: .
J: TRBJ2-7
D: TRBD1
CDR3: CASTPGTAPYEQYF
DNA: TGTGCCAGCACTCCCGGGACAGCCCCCTACGAGCAGTACTTC

V: TRBV28
size: .
J: TRBJ1-3
D: .
CDR3: CASSLLGGEYGNTIYF
DNA: TGTGCCAGCAGTTTACTGGGAGGGGAGTATGGAAACACCATATATTTT

V: TRBV5-1
size: .
J: TRBJ1-5
D: .
CDR3: CASSLLGGNQPQHF
DNA: TGCGCCAGCAGCTTACTTGGGGGTAATCAGCCCCAGCATTTT

V: TRBV5-8
size: .
J: TRBJ2-7
D: .
CDR3: CASSPPIGRPSAYEQYF
DNA: TGTGCCAGCAGCCCCCCGATCGGACGGCCCTCTGCCTACGAGCAGTACTTC

V: TRBV28
size: .
J: TRBJ1-2
D: TRBD1
CDR3: CASSPPTGLANYGYTF
DNA: TGTGCCAGCAGTCCTCCGACAGGGCTCGCTAACTATGGCTACACCTTC

V: TRBV15
size: .
J: TRBJ2-1
D: TRBD2
CDR3: CATSRVASSGLAYNEQFF
DNA: TGTGCCACCAGCAGAGTGGCATCGTCGGGACTAGCGTACAATGAGCAGTTCTTC

V: TRBV10-3
size: few
J: TRBJ2-7
D: .
CDR3: CAISGVRRVSSYEQYF
DNA: TGTGCCATCAGTGGGGTACGGAGAGTCAGCTCCTACGAGCAGTACTTC

V: TRBV15
size: .
J: TRBJ2-7
D: TRBD2
CDR3: CATSRDVTSGYEQYF
DNA: TGTGCCACCAGCAGAGATGTGACTAGCGGCTACGAGCAGTACTTC

V: TRBV10-3
size: .
J: TRBJ2-7
D: TRBD2
CDR3: CAISGPGLAGVLEQYF
DNA: TGTGCCATCAGTGGGCCGGGACTAGCGGGAGTTCTCGAGCAGTACTTC

V: TRBV28
size: .
J: TRBJ2-2
D: .
CDR3: CASTSQGYFDTGELFF
DNA: TGTGCCAGCACCTCACAGGGATATTTTGATACCGGGGAGCTGTTTTTT

V: TRBV21-1
size: .
J: TRBJ2-2
D: .
CDR3: CASSKTGQPHGSNTGELFF
DNA: TGTGCCAGCAGCAAAACGGGACAGCCTCACGGGTCGAACACCGGGGAGCTGTTTTTT

V: TRBV5-1
size: .
J: TRBJ1-1
D: TRBD1
CDR3: CASSLREGATEAFF
DNA: TGCGCCAGCAGCTTGAGGGAGGGGGCCACTGAAGCTTTCTTT

V: TRBV27
size: .
J: TRBJ2-1
D: .
CDR3: CASSLRGIEQFF
DNA: TGTGCCAGCAGTTTGAGGGGGATTGAGCAGTTCTTC

V: TRBV28
size: .
J: TRBJ2-3
D: .
CDR3: CASIPPTHTDTQYF
DNA: TGTGCCAGCATCCCCCCGACGCACACAGATACGCAGTATTTT

V: TRBV19
size: .
J: TRBJ2-5
D: TRBD2
CDR3: CASGTGTSGSGTQYF
DNA: TGTGCCAGTGGCACCGGGACTAGCGGGAGTGGGACCCAGTACTTC

V: TRBV7-8
size: .
J: TRBJ1-2
D: .
CDR3: CASSRASNYGYTF
DNA: TGTGCCAGCAGCCGAGCCAGTAACTATGGCTACACCTTC

V: TRBV5-6
size: once
J: TRBJ2-1
D: .
CDR3: CASSFSQDDEQFF
DNA: TGTGCCAGCAGCTTCTCACAGGATGATGAGCAGTTCTTC

V: TRBV7-3
size: once
J: TRBJ2-3
D: TRBD2
CDR3: CASSEGLADYGDTQYF
DNA: TGTGCCAGCAGCGAGGGACTAGCGGATTACGGGGATACGCAGTATTTT

V: TRBV7-3
size: .
J: TRBJ2-2
D: .
CDR3: CASSPKAGTGELFF
DNA: TGTGCCAGCAGCCCCAAGGCGGGAACCGGGGAGCTGTTTTTT

V: TRBV7-8
size: .
J: TRBJ1-5
D: .
CDR3: CASSNMASLSNQPQHF
DNA: TGTGCCAGCAGCAATATGGCGAGTCTTAGCAATCAGCCCCAGCATTTT

V: TRBV6-2/TRBV6-3
size: .
J: TRBJ1-1
D: TRBD1
CDR3: CASSAPGQGPTEAFF
DNA: TGTGCCAGCAGTGCTCCGGGACAGGGACCCACTGAAGCTTTCTTT

V: TRBV28
size: .
J: TRBJ2-1
D: TRBD2
CDR3: CASDVQGGRTRNEQFF
DNA: TGTGCCAGTGACGTGCAGGGCGGGAGAACTCGGAATGAGCAGTTCTTC

V: TRBV5-4
size: few
J: TRBJ1-5
D: TRBD1
CDR3: CASSLQGAGNQPQHF
DNA: TGTGCCAGCAGCTTGCAGGGGGCGGGCAATCAGCCCCAGCATTTT

V: TRBV27
size: .
J: TRBJ2-4
D: .
CDR3: CASSRTGIAKNIQYF
DNA: TGTGCCAGCAGTCGAACAGGAATAGCCAAAAACATTCAGTACTTC

V: TRBV18
size: once
J: TRBJ1-2
D: TRBD1
CDR3: CASSPAQGQSNGYTF
DNA: TGTGCCAGCTCACCAGCCCAGGGACAGTCCAATGGCTACACCTTC

V: TRBV3-1/TRBV3-2
size: .
J: TRBJ1-1
D: .
CDR3: CASSRSRGRQAFF
DNA: TGTGCCAGCAGCCGTTCCCGAGGTCGACAAGCTTTCTTT

V: TRBV7-7
size: once
J: TRBJ2-1
D: TRBD1
CDR3: CASSPQGGQGSNEQFF
DNA: TGTGCTAGCAGCCCTCAGGGGGGACAGGGGAGCAATGAGCAGTTCTTC

V: TRBV29-1
size: few
J: TRBJ1-1
D: .
CDR3: CSVFGNRANTEAFF
DNA: TGCAGCGTTTTCGGTAACAGGGCTAACACTGAAGCTTTCTTT

V: TRBV11-2
size: .
J: TRBJ1-2
D: .
CDR3: CASSRTISNYGYTF
DNA: TGTGCCAGCAGCCGTACGATCTCTAACTATGGCTACACCTTC

V: TRBV11-1
size: .
J: TRBJ2-1
D: TRBD2
CDR3: CASSSRGGGNEQFF
DNA: TGTGCCAGCAGCTCGCGGGGGGGAGGCAATGAGCAGTTCTTC